A single sample gave rise to the 5 T cell receptor beta chains below, sequenced in a study of T cells in Graves' hyperthyroidism and ophthalmopathy. The CDR3 regions of TCR beta were amplified from RNA transcripts. The HTBI primer set was used in a first-round RT-PCR of the TCR CDR3. Via MiXCR, TCRdb re-called the multiplex PCR reads, giving one row per CDR3 protein. The repertoire consists of 490,000 or so distinct CDR3 sequences, with 15% to 20% occurring once and the leading ten covering about 29%. The specimen sequenced was blood. The receptors were gathered from a woman aged 25 to 45 with Graves' ophthalmopathy.

This clonotype has a count of ten or more. The chain links TRBV2 to TRBJ1-1; D remains unclear. V lost 3 bases and J lost 2, with 10 bases in between. The germline V gene has CDR1 SNHLY and CDR2 FYNNEI. The CDR3 contains 14 residues. The CDR3 region is CASSDRFINTEAFF. CDR3 nucleotide sequence: TGTGCCAGCAGTGACCGTTTCATAAACACTGAAGCTTTCTTT.

A few counts support this clonotype. The rearrangement uses TRBV7-9 and TRBJ2-7; tentatively, D is TRBD2 (6 bases). Germline values: CDR1 SEHNR, CDR2 FQNEAQ (reference sequence). The CDR3 is 16 amino acids. Trimming left V 5 bases short and J 2 bases short, with 19 bases between. CDR3 in amino acids: CASSPSLGTPTYEQYF. The CDR3 DNA sequence: TGTGCCAGCAGCCCTTCCCTCGGGACTCCTACCTACGAGCAGTACTTC.

This clonotype has ten or more counts. The V gene is TRBV11-2, the J gene TRBJ2-1; maybe TRBD2 (6 bases). Trimming shortened V by 5 bases and J by 5 bases, and 10 bases separated the two germline ends. This CDR3 contains 13 residues. Germline CDR1 and CDR2: SGHAT and FQNNGV. CDR3 loop: CASSAAGDNEQFF. CDR3 sequence (DNA): TGTGCCAGCAGCGCAGCGGGTGACAATGAGCAGTTCTTC. The whole variable domain, filled in from reference TRBV11-2 and TRBJ2-1, reads EAGVAQSPRYKIIEKRQSVAFWCNPISGHATLYWYQQILGQGPKLLIQFQNNGVVDDSQLPKDRFSAERLKGVDSTLKIQPAKLEDSAVYLCASSAAGDNEQFFGPGTRLTVL.

This clonotype was observed at least ten times. The V and J genes are TRBV3-1 and TRBJ1-5, with a weak D call TRBD1 (5 bases). The germline V and J ends were trimmed by 0 bases and 3 bases, with 9 bases remaining between them. The CDR3 is 15 amino acids. Per the germline V gene, CDR1 is LGHDT and CDR2 is YNNKEL (reference sequence). This CDR3 reads CASSQDSGANQPQHF. The DNA for the CDR3 is TGTGCCAGCAGCCAAGACAGCGGGGCCAATCAGCCCCAGCATTTT.

Ten or more counts support this clonotype. The chain uses TRBV20-1 and TRBJ1-4; D not resolved. Per germline, CDR1 DFQATT and CDR2 SNEGSKA (reference sequence). The CDR3 totals 13 residues. V was clipped by 6 bases and J by 4 bases, with 12 bases between them. The CDR3 spells CSAHSTLNEKLFF. DNA for the CDR3: TGCAGTGCCCACAGTACCCTTAATGAAAAACTGTTTTTT.